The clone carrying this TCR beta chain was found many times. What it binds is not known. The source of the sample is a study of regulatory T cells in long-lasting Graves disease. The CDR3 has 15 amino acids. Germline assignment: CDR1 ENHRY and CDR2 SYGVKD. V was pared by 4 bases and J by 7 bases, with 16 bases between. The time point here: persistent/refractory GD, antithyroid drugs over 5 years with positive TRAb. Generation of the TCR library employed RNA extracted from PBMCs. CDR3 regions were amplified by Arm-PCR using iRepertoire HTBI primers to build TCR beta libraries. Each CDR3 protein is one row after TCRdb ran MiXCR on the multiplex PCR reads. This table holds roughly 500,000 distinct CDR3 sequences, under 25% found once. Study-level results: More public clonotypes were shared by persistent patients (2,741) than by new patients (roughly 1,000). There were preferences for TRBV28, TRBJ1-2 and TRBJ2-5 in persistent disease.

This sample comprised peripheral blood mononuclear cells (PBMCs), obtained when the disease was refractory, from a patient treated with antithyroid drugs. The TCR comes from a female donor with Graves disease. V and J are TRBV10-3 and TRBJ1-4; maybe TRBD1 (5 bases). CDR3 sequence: CAISVDGTQGEKLFF. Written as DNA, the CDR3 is TGTGCCATCAGTGTGGACGGAACCCAGGGTGAAAAACTGTTTTTT.